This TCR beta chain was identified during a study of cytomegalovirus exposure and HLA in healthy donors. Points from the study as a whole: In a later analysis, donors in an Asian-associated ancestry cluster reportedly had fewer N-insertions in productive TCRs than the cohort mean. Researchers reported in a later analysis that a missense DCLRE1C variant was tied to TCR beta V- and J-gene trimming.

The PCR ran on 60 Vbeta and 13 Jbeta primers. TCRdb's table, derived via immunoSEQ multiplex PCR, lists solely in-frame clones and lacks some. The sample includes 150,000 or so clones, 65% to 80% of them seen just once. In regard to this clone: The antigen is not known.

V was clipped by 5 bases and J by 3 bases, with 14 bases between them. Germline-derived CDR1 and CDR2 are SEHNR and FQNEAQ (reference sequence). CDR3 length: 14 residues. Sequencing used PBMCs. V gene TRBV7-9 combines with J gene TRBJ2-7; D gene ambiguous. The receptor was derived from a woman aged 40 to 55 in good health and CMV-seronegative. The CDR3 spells CASSENGQNYEQYF. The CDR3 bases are TGTGCCAGCAGCGAAAATGGGCAGAACTACGAGCAGTACTTC. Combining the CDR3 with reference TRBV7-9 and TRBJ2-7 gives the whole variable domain DTGVSQNPRHKITKRGQNVTFRCDPISEHNRLYWYRQTLGQGPEFLTYFQNEAQLEKSRLLSDRFSAERPKGSFSTLEIQRTEQGDSAMYLCASSENGQNYEQYFGPGTRLTVT.